A selection of T cell receptor beta chains follows, all from one sample in a study of blood T cells in healthy people across ages. TCRdb recomputed calls from the 5' RACE reads with MiXCR, one row per CDR3 protein. This table holds more than 650,000 distinct CDR3 sequences, about 20% found once. Sequenced material: blood. These TCRs come from a man between 65 and 85 years old in good health. Each CDR3 is given with its conserved first and last residue. A D gene is named only where the DNA matches it firmly. Clone sizes are given selectively: once, few, many, or a class where the clone is expanded.

v_call	j_call	clone_size	d_call	cdr3_nt	cdr3_aa
TRBV7-2	TRBJ2-3	many	NA	TGTGCCAGCAGCTTAGTGACGGGATTCACAGATACGCAGTATTTT	CASSLVTGFTDTQYF
TRBV12-3/TRBV12-4	TRBJ1-1	few	NA	TGTGCCAGCAGTTTACCCCCGGGGAACACTGAAGCTTTCTTT	CASSLPPGNTEAFF
TRBV9	TRBJ2-1	NA	NA	TGTGCCAGCAGCGTAGGACTAGGTGAGCAGTTCTTC	CASSVGLGEQFF
TRBV12-3/TRBV12-4	TRBJ2-1	few	TRBD1	TGTGCCAGCAGCCCCGGACAGGCCTTTTACAATGAGCAGTTCTTC	CASSPGQAFYNEQFF
TRBV4-3	TRBJ2-4	NA	NA	TGCGCCAGCAGCCGGTACCCTGGAGACACGGGGGACCAAAACATTCAGTACTTC	CASSRYPGDTGDQNIQYF
TRBV3-1	TRBJ2-1	many	NA	TGTGCCAGCAGCCAAGGGGGGCTAGTTTACAATGAGCAGTTCTTC	CASSQGGLVYNEQFF
TRBV5-1	TRBJ2-1	few	NA	TGCGCCAGCAACTCGGACACACTTAGGCACAATGAGCAGTTCTTC	CASNSDTLRHNEQFF
TRBV4-1	TRBJ1-1	NA	NA	TGCGCCAGCAGCCAAGGTGAGGGGGGGCGGAACACTGAAGCTTTCTTT	CASSQGEGGRNTEAFF
TRBV3-1	TRBJ2-7	NA	NA	TGTGCCAGCAGCCACGCACTCACCTCCTACGAGCAGTACTTC	CASSHALTSYEQYF
TRBV18	TRBJ2-1	NA	NA	TGTGCCAGCCTCTCTGGGAGGTCAACTGAGCAGTTCTTC	CASLSGRSTEQFF
TRBV6-2/TRBV6-3	TRBJ2-5	few	NA	TGTGCCAGCAGTTACTCGCCCGGACTAACCCCAAAGTACTTC	CASSYSPGLTPKYF
TRBV7-9	TRBJ1-4	NA	TRBD1	TGTGCCAGCAGCCCGTTGGGACAGCCTGCAACTAATGAAAAACTGTTTTTT	CASSPLGQPATNEKLFF
TRBV3-1	TRBJ2-3	few	TRBD2	TGTGCCAGCAGCCAACCGGGACTAGCGGGTGTCTCGCAGTATTTT	CASSQPGLAGVSQYF
TRBV20-1	TRBJ2-7	few	TRBD2	TGCAGTGCTGGAGCGGGGGGAACCTACGAGCAGTACTTC	CSAGAGGTYEQYF
TRBV7-8	TRBJ1-1	few	NA	TGTGCCAGCAGCTACCAGACAGGGAACACTGAAGCTTTCTTT	CASSYQTGNTEAFF
TRBV12-3/TRBV12-4	TRBJ2-3	NA	TRBD2	TGTGCCAGCAGCCTTAGCGGGGAAGGTACAGATACGCAGTATTTT	CASSLSGEGTDTQYF
TRBV3-1	TRBJ2-4	few	NA	TGTGCCAGCAGCCAAGATTCTGCGGGGAAAAACATTCAGTACTTC	CASSQDSAGKNIQYF
TRBV15	TRBJ2-5	NA	NA	TGTGCCACCAGCAGAGTTCAGGCCCCGTACCAAGAGACCCAGTACTTC	CATSRVQAPYQETQYF
TRBV12-3/TRBV12-4	TRBJ1-6	few	NA	TGTGCCAGCAGTTTAGCGAATAATTCACCCCTCCACTTT	CASSLANNSPLHF
TRBV14	TRBJ2-2	few	TRBD2	TGTGCCAGCAGCCAAGAGTGGCTAGCGGCGAACACCGGGGAGCTGTTTTTT	CASSQEWLAANTGELFF
TRBV15	TRBJ2-1	NA	NA	TGTGCCACCAGCAGAGATCGCCGGGGTGAGCAGTTCTTC	CATSRDRRGEQFF
TRBV20-1	TRBJ2-2	few	NA	TGCAGTGCTAGAGATGCCCGGAGCGGTCCCGGGGAGATGTTTTTT	CSARDARSGPGEMFF
TRBV19	TRBJ1-5	NA	NA	TGTGCCAGTCGCTCCGAGGGGGGAGTCAGCAATCAGCCCCAGCATTTT	CASRSEGGVSNQPQHF
TRBV18	TRBJ2-2	NA	NA	TGTGCCAGCTCACCTTTCCAACAGGAGAACACCGGGGAGCTGTTTTTT	CASSPFQQENTGELFF
TRBV5-1	TRBJ2-1	NA	NA	TGCGCCAGCAGCTTGGCTTCTAACAATGAGCAGTTCTTC	CASSLASNNEQFF
TRBV11-2	TRBJ2-2	NA	NA	TGTGCCAGCAGTTGGTCCCCGAACACCGGGGAGCTGTTTTTT	CASSWSPNTGELFF
TRBV12-3/TRBV12-4	TRBJ2-3	NA	TRBD2	TGTGCCAGCAGTATACTAGCGGGAGCCTGCGCAGATACGCAGTATTTT	CASSILAGACADTQYF
TRBV6-5	TRBJ1-4	NA	TRBD1	TGTGCCAGCAGGCCAGGGGGGGCTAATGAAAAACTGTTTTTT	CASRPGGANEKLFF
TRBV28	TRBJ1-1	NA	NA	TGTGCCAGCAGTTCGGACCGGGAAGCTTTCTTT	CASSSDREAFF
TRBV12-3/TRBV12-4	TRBJ1-5	few	NA	TGTGCCAGCAGGATCGAGAATAGCAATCAGCCCCAGCATTTT	CASRIENSNQPQHF
TRBV25-1	TRBJ1-1	NA	TRBD1	TGTGCCAGCAGTGATTACTCCCGGGACAGGCTACTCGGGGCTTTCTTT	CASSDYSRDRLLGAFF
TRBV18	TRBJ1-2	NA	TRBD1	TGTGCCAGCTCACCGAAAAGGACAGGTTCTATTTCGGGCTACACCTTC	CASSPKRTGSISGYTF
TRBV28	TRBJ2-3	NA	TRBD2	TGTGCCAGCAGTCCAACTAGCGAGGGGCTCACGCAGTATTTT	CASSPTSEGLTQYF
TRBV29-1	TRBJ2-5	few	NA	TGCAGCGTCAGGGTTAGCGGATCCTCAATCGAGACCCAGTACTTC	CSVRVSGSSIETQYF
TRBV7-2	TRBJ2-1	few	NA	TGTGCCAGCAGCTTAGAGAGAGGCTACAATGAGCAGTTCTTC	CASSLERGYNEQFF
TRBV27	TRBJ2-4	few	NA	TGTGCCAGCAGTTTGCGATGGACGGTCTTAGCCAAAAACATTCAGTACTTC	CASSLRWTVLAKNIQYF
TRBV24-1	TRBJ2-2	NA	TRBD2	TGTGCCACCAGGGCGTCTAGCGGATACACCGGGGAGCTGTTTTTT	CATRASSGYTGELFF
TRBV19	TRBJ2-7	NA	NA	TGTGCCAGTAGTATCGCCGGCGAGCAGTACTTC	CASSIAGEQYF
TRBV20-1	TRBJ1-2	NA	TRBD1	TGCAGTGCTCCAAGGACAGGGGAAAAGGATGGCTACACCTTC	CSAPRTGEKDGYTF
TRBV7-2	TRBJ2-3	few	NA	TGTGCCAGCAGCTTAGCGAAGGGAAGCGGGTGGCCAGGTACGCAGTATTTT	CASSLAKGSGWPGTQYF
TRBV7-2	TRBJ2-7	few	NA	TGTGCCAGCAGCTTATTCATAACCTACGAGCAGTACTTC	CASSLFITYEQYF
TRBV7-9	TRBJ2-3	NA	NA	TGTGCCAGCAGCTTAGTTGGCCAAATAGCCACAGATACGCAGTATTTT	CASSLVGQIATDTQYF
TRBV12-3/TRBV12-4	TRBJ2-3	NA	TRBD2	TGTGCCAGCAGTCCTAGGGCTAGCGGGAGTACAGATGCGCAGTATTTT	CASSPRASGSTDAQYF
TRBV29-1	TRBJ2-3	NA	TRBD2	TGCAGCATGGGAGGGGCTGGAGATACGCAGTATTTT	CSMGGAGDTQYF
TRBV28	TRBJ2-3	NA	NA	TGTGCCAGTCGAGTGGGGCCGTCGGATACGCAGTATTTT	CASRVGPSDTQYF
TRBV5-1	TRBJ2-1	few	TRBD2	TGCGCCAGCAGCCCGGCTAGCGGGGGGGCCTGGAATGAGCAGTTCTTC	CASSPASGGAWNEQFF
TRBV7-9	TRBJ1-1	many	NA	TGTGCCAGCAGCCGAGACACCGAAGCTTTCTTT	CASSRDTEAFF
TRBV20-1	TRBJ1-5	NA	NA	TGCAGCGCTAGAGGAGACACAGGGATAAGCAATCAGCCCCAGCATTTT	CSARGDTGISNQPQHF
TRBV5-6	TRBJ1-2	many	NA	TGTGCCAGCAGCAGGACGGCATCGGCCGCCTATGGCTACACCTTC	CASSRTASAAYGYTF
TRBV20-1	TRBJ2-7	few	NA	TGCAGTGCTAGAGATATCCGGACCTGGACCTACGAGCAGTACTTC	CSARDIRTWTYEQYF
TRBV19	TRBJ1-6	NA	NA	TGTGCCAGTAGTATGAGCTCCTATAATTCACCCCTCCACTTT	CASSMSSYNSPLHF
TRBV20-1	TRBJ2-1	NA	NA	TGCAGTGCCCCCAGTACCTCGAACAATGAGCAGTTCTTC	CSAPSTSNNEQFF
TRBV12-3/TRBV12-4	TRBJ1-1	NA	NA	TGTGCCAGCAGAACAAGGGGGACCGAAGCTTTCTTT	CASRTRGTEAFF
TRBV12-3/TRBV12-4	TRBJ2-2	few	TRBD2	TGTGCCAGCAGTTCAGGACTAGTTAACACCGGGGAGCTGTTTTTT	CASSSGLVNTGELFF
TRBV6-1	TRBJ1-2	NA	TRBD1	TGTGCCAGCAGTGCGAGGGGGCGACAAGGAATCTATGGCCACACCTTC	CASSARGRQGIYGHTF